The clone carrying this TCR beta chain was seen ten or more times. Researchers tagged individual cDNA molecules with unique molecular identifiers. From the 5' RACE reads, TCRdb called clonotypes with MiXCR, one entry per CDR3 protein. The data hold roughly 63,000 distinct CDR3 sequences, with around 11% observed a single time. The data were taken from a study of early T cells in non-severe SARS-CoV-2 infection. Input material: whole blood. The origin of this receptor is an adult who was a healthcare worker with PCR-confirmed SARS-CoV-2 infection or an uninfected control (not recorded which).

The CDR3: CASSRRVLGTYEQYF. The CDR3 nucleotides read TGTGCCAGCAGCCGCAGGGTCTTGGGCACCTACGAGCAGTACTTC. This chain uses TRBV28 with TRBJ2-7, with a tentative D call TRBD1 (5 bases). Trimming pared 6 bases from V and 2 bases from J, leaving 17 bases between. The CDR3 runs to 15 residues. Germline V gene data show CDR1 as MDHEN and CDR2 as SYDVKM.